The next 6 T cell receptor beta chains were all read from a single sample in a study of regulatory T cells in long-lasting Graves disease. To make TCR beta libraries, researchers used iRepertoire HTBI primers and Arm-PCR of CDR3 regions. A single record per CDR3 protein comes from TCRdb applying MiXCR to the multiplex PCR reads. The sample shows roughly 380,000 distinct CDR3 sequences, roughly a sixth of them seen only once. Described time point: newly diagnosed GD, antithyroid drugs for less than 3 months. With RNA extracted from PBMCs as input, the TCR library was made. This specimen was peripheral blood mononuclear cells (PBMCs), taken at new diagnosis, from a patient treated with antithyroid drugs. The receptors originated from a female donor with Graves disease.

This clonotype has only one observation. The chain links TRBV7-2 to TRBJ2-7, with TRBD2 matching over 10 bases. Looked up from germline, CDR1 is SGHTA and CDR2 is FQGNSA. The CDR3 length is 13 residues. V lost 11 bases and J lost 5; bases outside the gene matches: 9. The CDR3 DNA reads as TGTGCCTGCTCTGGACTAGCGGATCACGAGCAGTACTTC. Translating it yields CACSGLADHEQYF. Drawing the rest from reference TRBV7-2 and TRBJ2-7, the complete variable domain is GAGVSQSPSNKVTEKGKDVELRCDPISGHTALYWYRQSLGQGLEFLIYFQGNSAPDKSGLPSDRFSAERTGGSVSTLTIQRTQQEDSAVYLCACSGLADHEQYFGPGTRLTVT.

This clonotype was detected many times. This CDR3 is CSALTRYNEQFF. The DNA of the CDR3 is TGCAGTGCCCTAACTAGGTACAATGAGCAGTTCTTC. V and J are TRBV20-1 and TRBJ2-1; possibly TRBD2 for D (5 bases). Germline V lookup: CDR1 DFQATT, CDR2 SNEGSKA (reference sequence). This CDR3 region has 12 residues. V was shortened by 6 bases and J by 4 bases, with 10 bases between the two germline ends.

This clonotype was seen many times. The V and J genes are TRBV6-1 and TRBJ1-2; 9 nucleotides align to TRBD1. CDR3 size: 14 residues. The germline V gene encodes CDR1 MNHNS and CDR2 SASEGT. Losses at the gene ends were 3 bases for V and 4 bases for J; bases not matched to a gene: 3. The CDR3 nucleotides read TGTGCCAGCAGTGACTCGACAGGGGGCTATGGCTACACCTTC. As protein: CASSDSTGGYGYTF.

Notes on this clonotype: At one end the junction does not follow the germline gene, possibly because of a read error. The chain recombines TRBV6-5 with TRBJ1-1; D gene ambiguous. This CDR3 has 13 residues. The germline V gene has CDR1 MNHEY and CDR2 SVGAGI. Here the CDR3 reads CVSSYLSGTEAFF. The CDR3 region has the DNA TGTGTCAGCAGTTACCTGTCGGGCACTGAAGCTTTCTTT.

The table lists this clonotype with many counts. This chain connects TRBV12-3 or TRBV12-4 to TRBJ2-7, with TRBD2 matching 8 bases. This CDR3 contains 14 residues. V was clipped by 6 bases and J by 3 bases; unmatched bases: 7. CDR3 residues: CASRRGGGLYEQYF. The CDR3 coding sequence is TGTGCCAGCAGACGGGGGGGGGGGCTCTACGAGCAGTACTTC.

Notes on this clonotype: A single base is all that separates this from a far larger clone, so a read error is likely. This rearrangement joins TRBV28 to TRBJ2-3, with D maybe TRBD1 (7 bases). CDR1 is MDHEN and CDR2 is SYDVKM in the germline V gene. Trimming removed 2 bases at V and 5 bases at J, with 8 bases between. This CDR3 region has 13 residues. CDR3 DNA: TGTGCCAGCAGTTTACAGGGGGGAGATACGCAGTATTTT. Translating gives CASSLQGGDTQYF.